This T cell receptor (beta chain) is drawn from a study of shared clonotypes between healthy human individuals. The study's findings and limits: When naive CD4 clonotypes were compared across several donors, about 4.8% were shared. Generally, estimated richness proved larger in naive subsets than it did in memory subsets.

Donors were healthy HIV-negative adults without recent acute infections or vaccinations. The CDR3 totals 14 residues. Trimming at V came to 3 bases and at J to 4 bases, leaving 5 bases not matched to a gene. Germline V lookup: CDR1 GTSNPN, CDR2 SVGIG (reference sequence). The assay was immunoSEQ multiplex PCR, and TCRdb's table has in-frame clones only and misses some. The data show nearly 1 million clones, with approximately 80% seen just once and approximately 1.5% held by the top ten. As regards this clone: Its cognate antigen is unknown.

V gene TRBV30 combines with J gene TRBJ1-2, with 10 positions matching TRBD1. The TCR comes from a young man in good health. Sequences were obtained from memory CD4+ T cells sorted from blood. As for subset: CD45RA-negative fraction. CDR3 residues: CAWSGGQGGYGYTF. The CDR3 region has the DNA TGTGCCTGGAGCGGAGGACAGGGGGGCTATGGCTACACCTTC. Full variable domain (remainder filled in from reference TRBV30 and TRBJ1-2): SQTIHQWPATLVQPVGSPLSLECTVEGTSNPNLYWYRQAAGRGLQLLFYSVGIGQISSEVPQNLSASRPQDRQFILSSKKLLLSDSGFYLCAWSGGQGGYGYTFGSGTRLTVV.